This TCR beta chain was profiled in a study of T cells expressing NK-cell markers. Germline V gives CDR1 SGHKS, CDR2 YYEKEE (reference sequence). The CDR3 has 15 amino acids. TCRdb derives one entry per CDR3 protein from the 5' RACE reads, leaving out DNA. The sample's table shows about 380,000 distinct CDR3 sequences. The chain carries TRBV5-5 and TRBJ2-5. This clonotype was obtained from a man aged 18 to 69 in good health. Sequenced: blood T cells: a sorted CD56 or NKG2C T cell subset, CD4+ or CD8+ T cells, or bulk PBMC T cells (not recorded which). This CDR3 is CASSLVPTLQETQYF.